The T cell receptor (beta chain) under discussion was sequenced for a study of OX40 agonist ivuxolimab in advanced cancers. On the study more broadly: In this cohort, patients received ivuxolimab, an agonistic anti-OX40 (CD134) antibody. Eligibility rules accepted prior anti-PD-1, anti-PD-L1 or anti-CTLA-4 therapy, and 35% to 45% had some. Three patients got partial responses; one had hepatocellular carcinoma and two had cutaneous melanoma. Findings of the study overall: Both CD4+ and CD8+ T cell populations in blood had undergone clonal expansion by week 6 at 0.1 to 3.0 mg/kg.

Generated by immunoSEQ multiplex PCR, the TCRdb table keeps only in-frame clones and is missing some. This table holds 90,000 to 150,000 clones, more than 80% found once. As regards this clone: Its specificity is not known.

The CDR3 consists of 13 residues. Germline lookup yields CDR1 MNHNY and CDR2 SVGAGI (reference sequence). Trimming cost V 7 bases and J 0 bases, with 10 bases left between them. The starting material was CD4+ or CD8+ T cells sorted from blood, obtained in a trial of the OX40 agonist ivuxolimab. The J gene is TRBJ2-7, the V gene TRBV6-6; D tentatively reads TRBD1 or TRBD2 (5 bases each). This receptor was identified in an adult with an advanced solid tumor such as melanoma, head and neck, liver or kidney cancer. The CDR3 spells CASTQGASYEQYF. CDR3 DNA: TGTGCCAGCACCCAGGGAGCCTCCTACGAGCAGTACTTC.